These T cell receptor beta chains were read from a single sample in a study of shared clonotypes between healthy human individuals. Libraries were prepared by immunoSEQ multiplex PCR; TCRdb keeps only in-frame clonotypes and omits some of them. The sample lists 400,000 to 550,000 clones, approximately 79% occurring once. The material sequenced was PBMCs. Receptors were obtained from a woman in her thirties or forties in good health. Some clones in this sample may be carry-over from other donors' samples. Both conserved end residues are part of each CDR3. A D gene is named only where the DNA matches it firmly. A clone size is listed for some rows: how often the clone was seen (once, few, many), or a class if it is expanded.

D gene	clone size	V gene	J gene	CDR3 protein	CDR3 DNA
.	.	TRBV7-9	TRBJ2-3	CASSPNRRARGSDTQYF	TGTGCCAGCAGCCCCAACAGACGAGCAAGGGGGTCAGATACGCAGTATTTT
.	.	TRBV14	TRBJ1-1	CASSHQGTSNTEAFF	TGTGCCAGCAGCCATCAAGGGACGTCGAACACTGAAGCTTTCTTT
.	.	TRBV21-1	TRBJ2-3	CASSKVGDTQYF	TGTGCCAGCAGCAAAGTCGGGGATACGCAGTATTTT
TRBD2	.	TRBV5-1	TRBJ2-3	CASSFVGLAGVEDTQYF	TGCGCCAGCAGCTTCGTGGGACTAGCGGGAGTAGAGGATACGCAGTATTTT
TRBD2	.	TRBV18	TRBJ2-5	CASSPTSGTETQYF	TGTGCCAGCTCGCCTACTAGCGGGACAGAGACCCAGTACTTC
TRBD2	.	TRBV7-2	TRBJ2-7	CASSLQTSGSTLTYEQYF	TGTGCCAGCAGCTTACAGACTAGCGGTAGCACCCTGACCTACGAGCAGTACTTC
.	.	TRBV9	TRBJ1-5	CASSDGRSNQPQHF	TGTGCCAGCAGCGATGGGAGGAGCAATCAGCCCCAGCATTTT
.	.	TRBV5-1	TRBJ2-7	CASSLDEGPGYEQYF	TGCGCCAGCAGTTTGGACGAAGGGCCTGGATACGAGCAGTACTTC
TRBD2	.	TRBV7-8	TRBJ2-1	CASSQREGYNEQFF	TGTGCCAGCAGCCAGCGGGAGGGATACAATGAGCAGTTCTTC
.	.	TRBV5-1	TRBJ2-2	CASSLEGRNTGELFF	TGCGCCAGCAGTCTGGAGGGCAGAAACACCGGGGAGCTGTTTTTT
TRBD1	once	TRBV15	TRBJ1-5	CATSRGQGGDQPQHF	TGTGCCACCAGCAGAGGACAGGGGGGGGATCAGCCCCAGCATTTT
.	.	TRBV15	TRBJ1-5	CATSRDRGQPQHF	TGTGCCACCAGCAGAGACAGGGGTCAGCCCCAGCATTTT
TRBD1	.	TRBV23-1	TRBJ1-2	CASSQTRDSYYGYTF	TGCGCCAGCAGTCAAACCCGGGACAGCTACTATGGCTACACCTTC
.	.	TRBV14	TRBJ1-1	CASSQLAARVTEAFF	TGTGCCAGCAGCCAGTTAGCGGCGAGGGTCACTGAAGCTTTCTTT
.	.	TRBV4-2	TRBJ1-2	CASSLESEGSYYGYTF	TGTGCCAGCAGCTTGGAGTCTGAGGGGTCTTACTATGGCTACACCTTC
.	.	TRBV6-4	TRBJ2-7	CASRTGGLGTHEQYF	TGTGCCAGCAGAACCGGAGGTCTGGGGACCCACGAGCAGTACTTC
TRBD1	once	TRBV4-2	TRBJ1-5	CASSQEGRAVPGTGGRLYQPQHF	TGTGCCAGCAGCCAAGAAGGCCGAGCAGTACCGGGGACAGGGGGCCGGCTGTATCAGCCCCAGCATTTT
.	.	TRBV18	TRBJ1-2	CASSNHTGLYGYTF	TGTGCCAGCTCGAACCACACAGGGTTATATGGCTACACCTTC
TRBD2	.	TRBV2	TRBJ2-5	CASNSRAGGPETQYF	TGTGCCAGCAACAGTCGGGCGGGAGGGCCAGAGACCCAGTACTTC
TRBD2	.	TRBV5-4	TRBJ2-7	CASSPGLAGPYEQYF	TGTGCCAGCAGCCCGGGACTAGCGGGTCCCTACGAGCAGTACTTC
.	.	TRBV11-2	TRBJ1-1	CASSLDPTGAPTEAFF	TGTGCCAGCAGCTTAGATCCGACCGGGGCGCCCACTGAAGCCTTCTTT
.	.	TRBV14	TRBJ2-3	CASSLTTDTQYF	TGTGCCAGCAGCCTAACCACAGATACGCAGTATTTT
.	.	TRBV7-9	TRBJ2-5	CASRRDTSDAQYF	TGTGCCAGCAGGCGCGATACATCGGACGCCCAGTACTTC
TRBD1	.	TRBV9	TRBJ2-2	CASSQTGTGELFF	TGTGCCAGCAGCCAGACAGGGACCGGGGAGCTGTTTTTT